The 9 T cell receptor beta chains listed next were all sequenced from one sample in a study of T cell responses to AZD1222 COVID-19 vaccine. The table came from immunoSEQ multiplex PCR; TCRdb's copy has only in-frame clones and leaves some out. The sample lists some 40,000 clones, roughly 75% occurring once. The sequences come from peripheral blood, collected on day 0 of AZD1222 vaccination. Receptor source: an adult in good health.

CDR3 amino acids: CASSLGTSGATDYEQYF. The CDR3 region has the DNA TGCGCCAGCAGCCTGGGGACTAGCGGGGCTACGGACTACGAGCAGTACTTC. The genes are TRBV5-1 and TRBJ2-7, with TRBD2 identical over 13 bases. This CDR3 comprises 17 residues. V was pared by 4 bases and J by 3 bases, with 10 bases of the junction left unmatched. Germline V gene sequence: CDR1 SGHRS, CDR2 YFSETQ.

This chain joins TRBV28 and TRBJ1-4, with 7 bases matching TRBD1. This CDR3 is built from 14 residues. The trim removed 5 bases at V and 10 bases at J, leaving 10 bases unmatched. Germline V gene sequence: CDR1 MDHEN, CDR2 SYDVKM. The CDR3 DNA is TGTGCCAGCAGTCCTCCGACAGGGAAGATAAAACTGTTTTTT. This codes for CASSPPTGKIKLFF.

As DNA, the CDR3 is TGCGCCAGCAGCGGACAGTTTGGGGAAAATTCACCCCTCCACTTT. Encoded protein: CASSGQFGENSPLHF. This rearrangement joins TRBV5-1 to TRBJ1-6, with D maybe TRBD1 (6 bases). Looked up from germline, CDR1 is SGHRS and CDR2 is YFSETQ. CDR3 length: 15 residues. With 4 bases removed from V and 7 bases from J, the gap between germline ends came to 15 bases. Looking up the rest from reference TRBV5-1 and TRBJ1-6 gives the full variable domain: KAGVTQTPRYLIKTRGQQVTLSCSPISGHRSVSWYQQTPGQGLQFLFEYFSETQRNKGNFPGRFSGRQFSNSRSEMNVSTLELGDSALYLCASSGQFGENSPLHFGNGTRLTVT.

The CDR3 reads CASSVEGAGGANVLTF. The CDR3 region has the DNA TGTGCCAGCAGCGTAGAAGGAGCGGGAGGGGCCAACGTCCTGACTTTC. The rearrangement joins TRBV9 to TRBJ2-6, with TRBD2 matching over 7 bases. This CDR3 is 16 amino acids long. V shed 0 bases, J shed 4 bases, and the junction held 4 bases outside the gene matches. CDR1 is SGDLS, CDR2 YYNGEE, per germline.

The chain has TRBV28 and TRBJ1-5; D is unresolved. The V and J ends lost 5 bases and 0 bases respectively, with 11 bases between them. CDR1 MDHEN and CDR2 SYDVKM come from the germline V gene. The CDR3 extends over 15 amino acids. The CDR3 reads CASSPRRSSNQPQHF. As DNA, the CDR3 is TGTGCCAGCAGTCCCAGAAGGTCTAGCAATCAGCCCCAGCATTTT.

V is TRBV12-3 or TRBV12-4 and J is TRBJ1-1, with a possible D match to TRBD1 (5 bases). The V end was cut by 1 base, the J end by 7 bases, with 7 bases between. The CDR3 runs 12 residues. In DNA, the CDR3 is TGTGCCAGCAGTTTAGGGGGCTTTGAAGCTTTCTTT. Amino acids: CASSLGGFEAFF.

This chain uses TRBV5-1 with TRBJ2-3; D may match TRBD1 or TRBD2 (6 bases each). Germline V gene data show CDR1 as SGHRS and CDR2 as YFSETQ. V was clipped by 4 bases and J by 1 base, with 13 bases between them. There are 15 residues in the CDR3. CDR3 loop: CASSPGAGGTDTQYF. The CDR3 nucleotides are TGCGCCAGCAGCCCGGGGGCAGGGGGCACAGATACGCAGTATTTT.

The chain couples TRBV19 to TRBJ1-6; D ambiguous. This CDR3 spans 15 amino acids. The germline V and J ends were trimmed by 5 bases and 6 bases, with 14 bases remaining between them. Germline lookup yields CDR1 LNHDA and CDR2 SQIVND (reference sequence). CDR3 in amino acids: CASSPGRGSNSPLHF. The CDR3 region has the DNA TGTGCCAGTAGTCCAGGCCGGGGAAGTAATTCACCCCTCCACTTT.

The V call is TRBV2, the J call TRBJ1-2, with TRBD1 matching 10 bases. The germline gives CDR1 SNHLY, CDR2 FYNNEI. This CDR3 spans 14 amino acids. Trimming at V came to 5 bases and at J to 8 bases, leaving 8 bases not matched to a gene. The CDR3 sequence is CASSSGTGVDGYTF. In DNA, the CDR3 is TGTGCCAGCAGTTCCGGGACAGGGGTTGACGGCTACACCTTC.